These 28 T cell receptor beta chains share one sample of origin, sequenced in a study of blood T cell repertoires in COVID-19. The protocol was immunoSEQ multiplex PCR, while the TCRdb copy is restricted to in-frame clones and leaves out a portion. The sample shows roughly 68,000 clones, more than 75% of them seen only once. The sample consisted of peripheral blood. These receptors were obtained from a man between 45 and 60 years old with active COVID-19.

The chain couples TRBV19 to TRBJ2-2, with 8 bases matching TRBD2. CDR1 is LNHDA, CDR2 SQIVND, per germline (reference sequence). Unmatched junction bases numbered 6, after V lost 3 bases and J lost 6 bases. The CDR3 is 15 residues long. DNA for the CDR3: TGTGCCAGTAGTATCACGGGGGGGGGCCCCGGGGAGCTGTTTTTT. Protein sequence: CASSITGGGPGELFF.

V is TRBV6-2 or TRBV6-3 and J is TRBJ2-3; possibly TRBD2 for D (6 bases). The CDR3 extends over 13 amino acids. Germline values: CDR1 MNHEY, CDR2 SVGEGT. V was shortened by 5 bases and J by 0 bases, with 6 bases between the two germline ends. CDR3 bases: TGTGCCAGCAGTCGGGGGAGCACAGATACGCAGTATTTT. Translating gives CASSRGSTDTQYF.

This clone was observed a few times. V and J are TRBV6-2 or TRBV6-3 and TRBJ2-3, with D possibly being TRBD1 (5 bases). The ends were cut back, 6 bases at V and 5 bases at J, with 9 bases in the middle. CDR1 and CDR2 from the germline V gene are MNHEY and SVGEGT. This CDR3 has 12 residues. CDR3 sequence: CASSIGVDTQYF. CDR3 in DNA: TGTGCCAGCAGCATAGGGGTAGATACGCAGTATTTT.

This clone has a handful of counts. This sequence joins TRBV28 and TRBJ2-5; the D is unclear. With 7 bases removed from V and 1 base from J, the gap between germline ends came to 16 bases. Germline CDR1 MDHEN, CDR2 SYDVKM. The CDR3 consists of 15 residues. CDR3 loop: CASTGIRRRQETQYF. As DNA, the CDR3 is TGTGCCAGCACGGGTATTCGTAGGCGCCAAGAGACCCAGTACTTC.

The chain employs TRBV28 and TRBJ2-1; D is undetermined. V was shortened by 6 bases and J by 0 bases, with 9 bases between the two germline ends. Germline V CDR1 and CDR2: MDHEN, SYDVKM. CDR3 length equals 14 residues. Here the CDR3 reads CASRRGNSYNEQFF. In DNA, the CDR3 is TGTGCCAGCAGACGCGGAAACTCCTACAATGAGCAGTTCTTC.

The chain employs TRBV30 and TRBJ1-2; D is ambiguous. The CDR3 sequence is 13 residues long. Per germline, CDR1 GTSNPN and CDR2 SVGIG (reference sequence). The germline V and J ends were trimmed by 3 bases and 2 bases, with 10 bases remaining between them. CDR3 protein: CAWSVGINYGYTF. CDR3 nucleotides: TGTGCCTGGAGCGTCGGGATAAACTATGGCTACACCTTC. The whole variable domain, remainder taken from reference TRBV30 and TRBJ1-2, is SQTIHQWPATLVQPVGSPLSLECTVEGTSNPNLYWYRQAAGRGLQLLFYSVGIGQISSEVPQNLSASRPQDRQFILSSKKLLLSDSGFYLCAWSVGINYGYTFGSGTRLTVV.

This rearrangement joins TRBV7-9 to TRBJ2-3; D not certain. Germline CDR1 is SEHNR and CDR2 is FQNEAQ (reference sequence). Trimming left V 5 bases short and J 0 bases short, with 3 bases between. This CDR3 spans 12 amino acids. The CDR3, as DNA: TGTGCCAGCAGCCTGAGCACAGATACGCAGTATTTT. Translated, it gives CASSLSTDTQYF.

The chain employs TRBV6-5 and TRBJ1-1; D is ambiguous. V was trimmed by 7 bases and J by 1 base, leaving 10 bases between them. CDR1 MNHEY and CDR2 SVGAGI come from the germline V gene. The CDR3 is 13 amino acids. CDR3 bases: TGTGCCAGCAATTGGCAACCGAACACTGAAGCTTTCTTT. Its translation: CASNWQPNTEAFF.

This clone came up once. V is TRBV4-3 and J is TRBJ2-1; 10 bases match TRBD2. Germline loops: CDR1 LGHNA, CDR2 YSLEER. The CDR3 runs to 17 residues. V lost 2 bases and J lost 5; bases outside the gene matches: 9. The CDR3 reads CASSQQFSLAGNNEQFF. The CDR3 nucleotides are TGCGCCAGCAGCCAACAGTTTTCACTAGCGGGAAACAATGAGCAGTTCTTC.

The rearrangement uses TRBV9 and TRBJ1-3; D is unclear. Trimming took 0 bases from V and 4 from J, leaving 14 bases between them. This CDR3 contains 16 residues. The germline gives CDR1 SGDLS, CDR2 YYNGEE. This chain's CDR3 is CASSVVSAEAGNTIYF. The CDR3 DNA reads TGTGCCAGCAGCGTAGTTTCTGCAGAGGCCGGAAACACCATATATTTT.

The chain recombines TRBV7-2 with TRBJ1-5; the D is unclear. V lost 5 bases, J lost 0 bases, and 5 bases lay in between. The CDR3 has 13 amino acids. The germline V gene encodes CDR1 SGHTA and CDR2 FQGNSA. The CDR3 protein is CASSPYSNQPQHF. The CDR3, as DNA: TGTGCCAGCAGCCCGTATAGCAATCAGCCCCAGCATTTT.

This CDR3 is CASSQLRSCPLYEQYF. The CDR3, as DNA: TGTGCCAGCAGCCAACTCCGGAGTTGCCCTCTATACGAGCAGTACTTC. The chain uses TRBV3-1 (or the pseudogene TRBV3-2) and TRBJ2-7; D gene uncertain. Per the germline V gene, CDR1 is LGHDT and CDR2 is YNNKEL (reference sequence). The V end lost 2 bases, the J end lost 4 bases, and 18 bases lay between the germline ends. The CDR3 is made up of 16 amino acids.

This chain links TRBV20-1 with TRBJ1-4; D perhaps matches TRBD1 (5 bases). V lost 3 bases, J lost 3 bases, and 8 bases lay in between. The CDR3 length is 13 residues. The germline CDR1 and CDR2 sequences are DFQATT and SNEGSKA (reference sequence). The chain's CDR3 is CSASSGPNEKLFF. The CDR3 region has the DNA TGCAGTGCTAGTTCAGGGCCTAATGAAAAACTGTTTTTT.

The chain couples TRBV6-5 to TRBJ2-1; D perhaps matches TRBD2 (6 bases). This CDR3 has 15 amino acids. The V gene's germline CDR1 is MNHEY and CDR2 SVGAGI. V was cut by 4 bases and J by 5 bases, with 15 bases left in between. CDR3 nucleotides: TGTGCCAGCAGTTCTCCTTGGGGGACTCACAATGAGCAGTTCTTC. It translates to CASSSPWGTHNEQFF.

This chain uses TRBV18 with TRBJ2-7; 7 bases map to TRBD1. This CDR3 region has 14 residues. Germline V gene sequence: CDR1 KGHSH, CDR2 LQKENI. J lost 2 bases, V lost 3 bases, and 4 bases had no gene match. The CDR3 DNA follows: TGTGCCAGCTCACCCAAGACAGGGACCTACGAGCAGTACTTC. Translated: CASSPKTGTYEQYF.

The chain recombines TRBV5-1 with TRBJ2-1; TRBD2 matches 8 bases. With V trimmed by 1 base and J by 4 bases, 4 bases remained unmatched. This CDR3 contains 15 residues. Per germline, CDR1 SGHRS and CDR2 YFSETQ. CDR3 amino acids: CASSLTAGGYNEQFF. The CDR3 bases are TGCGCCAGCAGCTTGACGGCGGGGGGTTACAATGAGCAGTTCTTC.

The chain has TRBV6-6 and TRBJ2-7; 10 bases fit TRBD1. This CDR3 has 14 residues. J was trimmed by 5 bases and V by 0 bases; bases with no gene match: 1. Germline V gene sequence: CDR1 MNHNY, CDR2 SVGAGI (reference sequence). In DNA form, the CDR3 reads TGTGCCAGCAGTTACTCTGGACAGGGGGACGAGCAGTACTTC. The encoded protein is CASSYSGQGDEQYF.

In this sample, this clone turned up many times. The V gene is TRBV19, the J gene TRBJ1-3; maybe TRBD1 (5 bases). V lost 5 bases to trimming and J lost 2 bases, with 19 bases between them. CDR3 length equals 17 residues. CDR1 and CDR2 from the germline V gene are LNHDA and SQIVND (reference sequence). CDR3 nucleotide sequence: TGTGCCAGTAGTGCCTACGCGCCAGGGCCAGCTGGAAACACCATATATTTT. The encoded protein is CASSAYAPGPAGNTIYF.

The genes are TRBV6-5 and TRBJ2-7; the D is unclear. The germline V and J ends were trimmed by 0 bases and 5 bases, with 8 bases remaining between them. CDR3 size: 13 residues. Germline V gene data show CDR1 as MNHEY and CDR2 as SVGAGI. The CDR3 DNA sequence: TGTGCCAGCAGTTACTCGAGCAATAACGAGCAGTACTTC. It translates to CASSYSSNNEQYF.

V and J are TRBV19 and TRBJ2-7; 8 bases align to TRBD1. The V segment lost 6 bases and the J segment 3 bases; nucleotides outside the gene matches: 7. CDR3 size: 14 residues. The germline V gene encodes CDR1 LNHDA and CDR2 SQIVND (reference sequence). CDR3 in DNA: TGTGCCAGTAGCGCCGGGACAGGATTCTACGAGCAGTACTTC. This encodes CASSAGTGFYEQYF.

This chain uses TRBV18 with TRBJ2-7; 9 bases agree with TRBD1. The CDR3 covers 15 residues. V shed 6 bases, J shed 3 bases, and the junction held 9 bases outside the gene matches. Germline V CDR1 and CDR2: KGHSH, LQKENI. The chain's CDR3 is CASSNPGQGDYEQYF. The CDR3 coding sequence is TGTGCCAGCTCGAATCCGGGACAGGGAGACTACGAGCAGTACTTC.

This sequence joins TRBV30 and TRBJ2-7; 8 bases agree with TRBD2. The CDR3 runs 15 residues. Trimming took 2 bases from V and 0 from J; bases not matched to a gene: 6. Per the germline V gene, CDR1 is GTSNPN and CDR2 is SVGIG (reference sequence). The CDR3 DNA follows: TGTGCCTGGAGTCCCCAGCGGGGGACCTCCTACGAGCAGTACTTC. It specifies CAWSPQRGTSYEQYF.

This clone was picked up one time. This chain uses TRBV5-1 with TRBJ1-1; no reliable D call. The germline CDR1 and CDR2 sequences are SGHRS and YFSETQ. The CDR3 length is 14 residues. Trimming took off 1 base at V and 4 bases at J, with 11 bases between the two ends. The CDR3, as DNA: TGCGCCAGCAGCTTGTCCACTGCTAGCACTGAAGCTTTCTTT. This gives the protein CASSLSTASTEAFF.

The chain recombines TRBV4-3 with TRBJ2-7; a weak D match, TRBD1 (5 bases). The CDR3 spans 14 residues. Deletions cut 1 base from V and 6 bases from J, with 13 bases between. Germline V gives CDR1 LGHNA, CDR2 YSLEER. The CDR3 protein is CASSQGAGSGEQYF. For the CDR3, the DNA is TGCGCCAGCAGCCAAGGAGCAGGGTCCGGCGAGCAGTACTTC.

J is TRBJ1-1 and V is TRBV7-8; tentative D call: TRBD1 (5 bases). Trimming took 6 bases from V and 1 from J, leaving 12 bases between them. The CDR3 contains 14 residues. Germline V lookup: CDR1 SGHVS, CDR2 FQNEAQ. Here the CDR3 reads CASRPYTGNTEAFF. The DNA for the CDR3 is TGTGCCAGCAGACCATATACAGGGAACACTGAAGCTTTCTTT.

In its sample, this clone was seen once. The rearrangement links TRBV14 to TRBJ2-5; 10 nucleotides align to TRBD1. The CDR3 is made up of 15 amino acids. Germline CDR1 and CDR2: SGHDN and FVKESK. The V and J ends lost 3 bases and 4 bases, in that order; junction bases with no gene match: 5. The CDR3 nucleotides read TGTGCCAGCAGCCAGCAATGGACAGGGGGAGAGACCCAGTACTTC. It translates to CASSQQWTGGETQYF. The variable domain in full, with the rest retrieved from reference TRBV14 and TRBJ2-5, is EAGVTQFPSHSVIEKGQTVTLRCDPISGHDNLYWYRRVMGKEIKFLLHFVKESKQDESGMPNNRFLAERTGGTYSTLKVQPAELEDSGVYFCASSQQWTGGETQYFGPGTRLLVL.

This clone turned up a few times. The chain is built from TRBV28 and TRBJ1-6; TRBD1 agrees at 8 bases. The J segment lost 3 bases and the V segment lost 6 bases, leaving 4 bases of the junction unmatched. The CDR3 contains 15 residues. Germline V gene lookup returns CDR1 MDHEN and CDR2 SYDVKM. As DNA, the CDR3 is TGTGCCAGCAGCCCTGGACAGGGCTATAATTCACCCCTCCACTTT. It yields the protein CASSPGQGYNSPLHF.

The chain combines TRBV2 with TRBJ2-2, with TRBD1 matching 8 bases. This CDR3 is 14 amino acids long. V lost 8 bases to trimming and J lost 1 base; unmatched junction nucleotides: 3. CDR1 SNHLY and CDR2 FYNNEI come from the germline V gene. This CDR3 is CASYGQGNTGELFF. In DNA form, the CDR3 reads TGTGCCAGCTACGGACAGGGGAACACCGGGGAGCTGTTTTTT.